Below are 17 T cell receptor beta chains sequenced from a single sample in a study of early T cells in non-severe SARS-CoV-2 infection. From the 5' RACE reads, TCRdb called clonotypes with MiXCR, one entry per CDR3 protein. This table holds 70,000 or so distinct CDR3 sequences, less than 15% found once. Input material: whole blood. The receptors come from an adult who was a healthcare worker with PCR-confirmed SARS-CoV-2 infection or an uninfected control (not recorded which).

This clonotype showed up just a few times. The gene calls are TRBV7-2 and TRBJ2-7; perhaps TRBD2 as D (5 bases). This CDR3 spans 13 amino acids. Germline-derived CDR1 and CDR2 are SGHTA and FQGNSA. The ends were cut back, 4 bases at V and 6 bases at J, with 13 bases in the middle. CDR3 residues: CASSYGLFLEQYF. Here the CDR3 DNA reads TGTGCCAGCAGCTATGGACTTTTCCTCGAGCAGTACTTC.

The chain has TRBV12-3 or TRBV12-4 and TRBJ2-1; TRBD2 agrees at 14 bases. V dropped 6 bases and J dropped 12; count of bases not matched to a gene: 10. This CDR3 has 15 residues. The CDR3 loop reads CASSREVGTSGGQFF. CDR3 coding DNA: TGTGCCAGCAGCCGAGAAGTAGGGACTAGCGGGGGGCAGTTCTTC.

Ten or more counts support this clonotype. The CDR3 bases are TGTGCCTGGAGTTTGTCCATCTCTGGCAATCAGCCCCAGCATTTT. Its translation is CAWSLSISGNQPQHF. The chain recombines TRBV30 with TRBJ1-5; D is undetermined. This CDR3 is built from 15 residues. V shed 2 bases and J shed 2 bases, with 13 bases lying between them. Germline assignment: CDR1 GTSNPN and CDR2 SVGIG (reference sequence).

The genes are TRBV7-2 and TRBJ2-1; 7 bases line up with TRBD1. With 4 bases clipped from V and 0 bases from J, the junction kept 21 bases outside the gene matches. Germline assignment: CDR1 SGHTA and CDR2 FQGNSA. The CDR3 runs to 21 residues. The CDR3 protein is CASSSPADRRMLGSSYNEQFF. The CDR3 region has the DNA TGTGCCAGCAGCTCGCCGGCGGACAGGCGGATGTTGGGGAGCTCCTACAATGAGCAGTTCTTC. The full variable domain, completed using reference TRBV7-2 and TRBJ2-1, is GAGVSQSPSNKVTEKGKDVELRCDPISGHTALYWYRQSLGQGLEFLIYFQGNSAPDKSGLPSDRFSAERTGGSVSTLTIQRTQQEDSAVYLCASSSPADRRMLGSSYNEQFFGPGTRLTVL.

J is TRBJ1-1 and V is TRBV5-1; D not certain. The V end lost 5 bases, the J end lost 1 base, and 9 bases lay between the germline ends. This CDR3 has 13 amino acids. Germline loops: CDR1 SGHRS, CDR2 YFSETQ. CDR3 region: CASRAYRNTEAFF. The CDR3 DNA reads as TGCGCCAGCAGGGCGTATCGGAACACTGAAGCTTTCTTT.

This clonotype was counted at least ten times. The chain is built from TRBV4-3 and TRBJ1-6; D remains ambiguous. CDR1 LGHNA and CDR2 YSLEER come from the germline V gene. This CDR3 has 16 residues. The ends were cut back, 0 bases at V and 0 bases at J, with 6 bases in the middle. CDR3 sequence reads: CASSQDRTSYNSPLHF. DNA for the CDR3: TGCGCCAGCAGCCAAGATCGAACCTCCTATAATTCACCCCTCCACTTT.

The J gene is TRBJ2-7, the V gene TRBV4-1, with a possible D match to TRBD2 (5 bases). V lost 0 bases to trimming and J lost 0 bases, with 21 bases between them. This CDR3 is 19 amino acids long. Germline lookup yields CDR1 MGHRA and CDR2 YSYEKL. CDR3 sequence reads: CASSQDEMRSAANSYEQYF. The CDR3 DNA follows: TGCGCCAGCAGCCAAGATGAGATGCGTAGCGCCGCAAACTCCTACGAGCAGTACTTC.

This clonotype was detected only a few times. The rearrangement uses TRBV9 and TRBJ2-3, with D possibly being TRBD1 or TRBD2 (5 bases each). The CDR3 spans 13 residues. CDR1 is SGDLS and CDR2 is YYNGEE in the germline V gene. Trimming cost V 7 bases and J 4 bases, with 13 bases left between them. CDR3 in amino acids: CASARGPSDTQYF. The CDR3 DNA reads TGTGCCAGCGCCCGGGGACCTTCAGATACGCAGTATTTT.

This clonotype has a count of ten or more. The V gene is TRBV7-9, the J gene TRBJ1-2; 7 positions agree with TRBD1. The CDR3 has 14 residues. V gave up 5 bases and J gave up 1 base; unmatched junction bases: 4. Germline assignment: CDR1 SEHNR and CDR2 FQNEAQ (reference sequence). CDR3 sequence reads: CASSPPGGNYGYTF. For the CDR3, the DNA is TGTGCCAGCAGCCCCCCAGGGGGTAACTATGGCTACACCTTC.

The chain employs TRBV5-5 and TRBJ1-3; no definite D call. There are 17 residues in the CDR3. V lost 1 base, J lost 0 bases, and 14 bases lay in between. Germline lookup yields CDR1 SGHKS and CDR2 YYEKEE (reference sequence). CDR3 in DNA: TGTGCCAGCAGCTTGCGGTTGGTCGGAAGCTCTGGAAACACCATATATTTT. Translation gives CASSLRLVGSSGNTIYF.

This clonotype was detected only a few times. The chain employs TRBV5-1 and TRBJ2-2; no reliable D call. Germline V gene lookup returns CDR1 SGHRS and CDR2 YFSETQ. With 5 bases removed from V and 0 bases from J, the gap between germline ends came to 8 bases. The CDR3 covers 14 residues. The chain's CDR3 is CASSLPSNTGELFF. As DNA, the CDR3 is TGCGCCAGCAGTCTGCCCTCGAACACCGGGGAGCTGTTTTTT.

The V call is TRBV7-3, the J call TRBJ2-5, with 15 nucleotides matching TRBD2. The trim removed 2 bases at V and 4 bases at J, leaving 14 bases unmatched. Germline V gives CDR1 SGHTA, CDR2 FQGTGA. CDR3 length: 20 residues. The CDR3 DNA reads TGTGCCAGCAGCTTAGCCCCGGGACTAGCGGGGGGCCATGAAGGAGAGACCCAGTACTTC. Encoded protein: CASSLAPGLAGGHEGETQYF.

With regard to this clonotype: An end of the junction differs from the germline gene, which may be a read error. V usage is TRBV10-2 and J usage is TRBJ2-5; D is possibly TRBD1 (6 bases). The germline gives CDR1 WSHSY, CDR2 SAAADI. The CDR3 totals 12 residues. The CDR3 protein is CASSESFSDRDF. DNA of the CDR3: TGCGCCAGCAGTGAGTCGTTCTCGGACAGAGACTTC.

This clonotype appeared a few times. The rearrangement links TRBV7-8 to TRBJ2-7, with D maybe TRBD1 (5 bases). This CDR3 has 15 amino acids. V was shortened by 7 bases and J by 5 bases, with 21 bases between the two germline ends. Germline loops: CDR1 SGHVS, CDR2 FQNEAQ. The CDR3 is CASTLQGSLGHEQYF. The CDR3 nucleotides are TGTGCCAGCACCCTTCAGGGTTCACTGGGGCACGAGCAGTACTTC.

This clonotype occurred a few times. This rearrangement joins TRBV20-1 to TRBJ2-3; the D is unclear. The V gene's germline CDR1 is DFQATT and CDR2 SNEGSKA (reference sequence). The length of the CDR3 is 12 residues. The V gene lost 3 bases and the J gene lost 0 bases, with 4 bases spanning the gap. CDR3 region: CSASPSTDTQYF. The CDR3 DNA reads TGCAGTGCTAGTCCTAGCACAGATACGCAGTATTTT.

This clonotype was seen at least ten times. This rearrangement joins TRBV6-1 to TRBJ1-4; 7 nucleotides agree with TRBD1. CDR1 is MNHNS, CDR2 SASEGT, per germline. V lost 7 bases, J lost 4 bases, and 15 bases stayed unmatched. The CDR3 runs to 17 residues. CDR3 nucleotides: TGTGCCAGCACCCGGGACAGCCTATCAAACCGTAATGAAAAACTGTTTTTT. Its protein product is CASTRDSLSNRNEKLFF.

This clonotype has just a few counts. The chain recombines TRBV19 with TRBJ2-1; 11 bases fit TRBD1. The V gene end was trimmed by 5 bases and the J gene end by 4 bases; junction bases not matched to a gene: 7. The CDR3 length is 16 residues. The V gene's germline CDR1 is LNHDA and CDR2 SQIVND (reference sequence). The CDR3 loop is CASSGTGGPLYNEQFF. The CDR3 nucleotides are TGTGCCAGTAGTGGGACAGGGGGGCCTTTATACAATGAGCAGTTCTTC.